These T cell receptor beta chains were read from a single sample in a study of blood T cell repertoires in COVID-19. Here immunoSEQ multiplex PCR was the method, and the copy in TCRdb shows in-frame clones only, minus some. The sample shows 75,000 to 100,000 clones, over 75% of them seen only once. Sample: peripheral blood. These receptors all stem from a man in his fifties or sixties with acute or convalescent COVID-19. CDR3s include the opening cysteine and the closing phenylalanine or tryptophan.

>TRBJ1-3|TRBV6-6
CASSNPQGNTIYF
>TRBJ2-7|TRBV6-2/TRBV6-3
CASSYSILASGRASYEQYF
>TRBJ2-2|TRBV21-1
CASSWDRFRLSNTGELFF
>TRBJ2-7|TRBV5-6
CASSGGQGRRREQYF
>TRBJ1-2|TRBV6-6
CASSQGTGTGFGYGYTF
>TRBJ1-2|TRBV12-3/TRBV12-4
CASSRDGLYGYTF
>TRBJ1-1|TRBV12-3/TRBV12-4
CASSQYREAFF
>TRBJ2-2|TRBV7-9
CASSVIGGNTGELFF
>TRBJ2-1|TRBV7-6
CASSSEGASSYEQFF
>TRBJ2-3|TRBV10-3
CAISEQDTQYF
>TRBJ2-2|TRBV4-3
CASSQGLGTGVTGELFF
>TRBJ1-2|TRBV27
CASSLRGGNYGYTF
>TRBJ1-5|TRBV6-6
CASSPGLDRGGLGNQPQHF
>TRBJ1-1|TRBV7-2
CASSNPGGRNTEAFF
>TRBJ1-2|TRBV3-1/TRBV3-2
CASSQDYHGYTF
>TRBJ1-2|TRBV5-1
CASSGYLGQRANYGYTF
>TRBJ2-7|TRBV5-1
CASSFGSSYEQYF
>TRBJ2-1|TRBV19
CASSRLAGEQFF
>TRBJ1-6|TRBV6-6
CASSYLGTGGESPLHF
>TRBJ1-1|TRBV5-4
CASSLGGAGAGEAFF
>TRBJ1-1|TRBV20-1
CSASRSPGAWTEAFF
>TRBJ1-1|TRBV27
CASRPGHVNTEAFF
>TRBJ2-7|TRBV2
CAIFGQAYEQYF
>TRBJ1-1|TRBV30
CAWGGENTEAFF
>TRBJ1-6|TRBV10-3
CAISGVNGTGQQWSNSPLHF
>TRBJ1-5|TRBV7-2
CASSPRPGTGRAQPQHF
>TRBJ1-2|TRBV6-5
CASSLGVYDGYTF
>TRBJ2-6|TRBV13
CASSEETGVAGANVLTF
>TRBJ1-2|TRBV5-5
CASSSRDRGSLSGYTF
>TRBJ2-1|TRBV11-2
CASSLIRQGVGNEQFF
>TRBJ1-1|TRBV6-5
CASSYATLNTEAFF
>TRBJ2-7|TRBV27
CASTIWTGGGYEQYF
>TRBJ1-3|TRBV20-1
CSASYGIPHSGNTIYF
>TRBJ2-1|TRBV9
CASSPMGGFSSYNEQFF
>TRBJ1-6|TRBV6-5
CASSYSASSPLHF
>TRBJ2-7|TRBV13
CASSSTRASGRRNYEQYF
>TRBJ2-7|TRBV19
CASSEAGAYVQYF
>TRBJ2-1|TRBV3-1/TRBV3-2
CASSQILAENSYNEQFF
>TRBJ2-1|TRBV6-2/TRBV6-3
CASSKEGQNYNEQFF
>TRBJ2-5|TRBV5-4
CASSLGQGSGRETQYF
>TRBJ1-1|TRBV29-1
CSGATGRNTEAFF
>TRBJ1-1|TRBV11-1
CASSLGGENTEAFF
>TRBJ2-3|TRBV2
CASSPLAGGPVDTQYF